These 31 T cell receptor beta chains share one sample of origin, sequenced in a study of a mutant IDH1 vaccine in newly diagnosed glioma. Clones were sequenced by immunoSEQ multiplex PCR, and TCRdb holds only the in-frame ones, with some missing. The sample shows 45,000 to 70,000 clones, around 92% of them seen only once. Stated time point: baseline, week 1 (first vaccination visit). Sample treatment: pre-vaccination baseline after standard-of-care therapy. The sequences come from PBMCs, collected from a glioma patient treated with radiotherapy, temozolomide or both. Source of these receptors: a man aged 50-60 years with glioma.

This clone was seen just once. The CDR3 protein is CASSLMQVYTDTQYF. The CDR3 nucleotides are TGTGCCAGCAGCTTAATGCAGGTATACACAGATACGCAGTATTTT. This sequence joins TRBV7-2 and TRBJ2-3; D uncertain. Germline V gene data show CDR1 as SGHTA and CDR2 as FQGNSA. CDR3 size: 15 residues. The germline V and J ends were trimmed by 2 bases and 2 bases, with 11 bases remaining between them.

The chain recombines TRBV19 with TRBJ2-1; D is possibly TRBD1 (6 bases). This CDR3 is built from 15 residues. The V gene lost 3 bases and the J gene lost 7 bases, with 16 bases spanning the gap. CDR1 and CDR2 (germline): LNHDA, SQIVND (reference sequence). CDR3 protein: CASSMGQTQMNEQFF. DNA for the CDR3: TGTGCCAGTAGTATGGGACAAACTCAAATGAATGAGCAGTTCTTC.

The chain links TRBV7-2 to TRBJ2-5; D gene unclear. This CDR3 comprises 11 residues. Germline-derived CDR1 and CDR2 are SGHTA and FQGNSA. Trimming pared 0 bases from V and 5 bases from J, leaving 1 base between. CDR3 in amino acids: CASSLAETQYF. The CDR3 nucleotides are TGTGCCAGCAGCTTAGCGGAGACCCAGTACTTC.

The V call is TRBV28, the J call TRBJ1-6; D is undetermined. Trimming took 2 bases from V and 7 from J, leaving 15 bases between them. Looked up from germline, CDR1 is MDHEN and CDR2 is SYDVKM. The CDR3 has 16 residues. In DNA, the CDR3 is TGTGCCAGCAGTTTAGAAGTTAGGCCTGGCAATTCACCCCTCCACTTT. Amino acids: CASSLEVRPGNSPLHF. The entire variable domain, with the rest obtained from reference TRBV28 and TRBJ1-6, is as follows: DVKVTQSSRYLVKRTGEKVFLECVQDMDHENMFWYRQDPGLGLRLIYFSYDVKMKEKGDIPEGYSVSREKKERFSLILESASTNQTSMYLCASSLEVRPGNSPLHFGNGTRLTVT.

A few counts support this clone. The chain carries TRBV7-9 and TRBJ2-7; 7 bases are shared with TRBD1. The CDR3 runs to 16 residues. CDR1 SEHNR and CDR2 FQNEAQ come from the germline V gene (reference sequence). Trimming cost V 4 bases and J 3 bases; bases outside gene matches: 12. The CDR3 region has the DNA TGTGCCAGCAGCTCCTCTTTCCTGGGACAGAGCTACGAGCAGTACTTC. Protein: CASSSSFLGQSYEQYF.

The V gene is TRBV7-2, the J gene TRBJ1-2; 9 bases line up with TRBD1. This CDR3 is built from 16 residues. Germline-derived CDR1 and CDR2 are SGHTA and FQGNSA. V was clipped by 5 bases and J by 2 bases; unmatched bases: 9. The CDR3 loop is CASSPQEGTGNYGYTF. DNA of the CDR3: TGTGCCAGCAGCCCTCAAGAAGGGACAGGGAACTATGGCTACACCTTC.

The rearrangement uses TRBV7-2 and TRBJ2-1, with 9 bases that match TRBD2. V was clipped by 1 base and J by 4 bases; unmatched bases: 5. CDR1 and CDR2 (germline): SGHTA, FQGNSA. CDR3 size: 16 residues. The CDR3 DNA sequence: TGTGCCAGCAGCTTAGTCCCTAGCGGGGCTTACAATGAGCAGTTCTTC. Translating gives CASSLVPSGAYNEQFF.

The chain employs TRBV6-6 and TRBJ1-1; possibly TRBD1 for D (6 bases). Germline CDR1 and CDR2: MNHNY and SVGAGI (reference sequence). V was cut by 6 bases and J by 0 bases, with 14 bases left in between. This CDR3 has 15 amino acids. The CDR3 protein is CASSPHDRLNTEAFF. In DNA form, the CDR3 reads TGTGCCAGCAGCCCACACGACAGGCTGAACACTGAAGCTTTCTTT.

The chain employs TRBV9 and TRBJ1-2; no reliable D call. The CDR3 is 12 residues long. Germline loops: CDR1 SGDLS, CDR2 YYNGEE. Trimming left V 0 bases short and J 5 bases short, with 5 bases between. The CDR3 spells CASSVDGYGYTF. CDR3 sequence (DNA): TGTGCCAGCAGCGTAGACGGGTATGGCTACACCTTC.

The CDR3 loop is CASSYTAPNEKLFF. The CDR3 DNA is TGTGCCAGCAGTTATACTGCCCCTAATGAAAAACTGTTTTTT. V and J are TRBV6-6 and TRBJ1-4; D is unclear. Trimming shortened V by 3 bases and J by 3 bases, and 8 bases separated the two germline ends. CDR3 length equals 14 residues. In germline, CDR1 is MNHNY, CDR2 SVGAGI (reference sequence).

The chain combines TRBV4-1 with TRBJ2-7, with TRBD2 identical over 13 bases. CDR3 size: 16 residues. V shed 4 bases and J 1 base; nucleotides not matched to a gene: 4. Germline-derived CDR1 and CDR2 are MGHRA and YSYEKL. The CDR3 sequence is CASSPLGLAGSYEQYF. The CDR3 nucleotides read TGCGCCAGCAGCCCATTGGGACTAGCGGGATCCTACGAGCAGTACTTC.

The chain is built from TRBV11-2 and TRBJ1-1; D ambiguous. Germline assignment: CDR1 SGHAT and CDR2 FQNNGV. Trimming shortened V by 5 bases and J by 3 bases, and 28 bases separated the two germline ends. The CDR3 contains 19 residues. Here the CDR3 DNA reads TGTGCCAGCAGCCCGTTCCCCTCTCTGTCGGGCGATTGGGACACTGAAGCTTTCTTT. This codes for CASSPFPSLSGDWDTEAFF.

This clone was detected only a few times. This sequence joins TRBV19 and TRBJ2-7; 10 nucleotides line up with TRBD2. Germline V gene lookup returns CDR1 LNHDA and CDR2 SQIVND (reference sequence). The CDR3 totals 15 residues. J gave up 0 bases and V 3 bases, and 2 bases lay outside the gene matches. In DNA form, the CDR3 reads TGTGCCAGTAGTATTCGACTAGCGGGCTCCTACGAGCAGTACTTC. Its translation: CASSIRLAGSYEQYF.

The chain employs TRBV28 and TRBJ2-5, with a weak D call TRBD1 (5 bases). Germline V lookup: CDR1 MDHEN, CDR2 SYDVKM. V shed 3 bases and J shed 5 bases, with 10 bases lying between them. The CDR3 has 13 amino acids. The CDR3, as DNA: TGTGCCAGCAGTTTTTCACAGGTGGAGACCCAGTACTTC. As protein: CASSFSQVETQYF.

The CDR3 reads CASSRDYLTDEQFF. CDR3 nucleotide sequence: TGTGCCAGCAGTCGGGACTACCTCACGGATGAGCAGTTCTTC. The chain is built from TRBV28 and TRBJ2-1, with 7 bases fitting TRBD2. Germline V gene lookup returns CDR1 MDHEN and CDR2 SYDVKM. The CDR3 runs to 14 residues. After removal of 5 bases from V and 8 bases from J, the junction contained 9 bases not matched to a gene.

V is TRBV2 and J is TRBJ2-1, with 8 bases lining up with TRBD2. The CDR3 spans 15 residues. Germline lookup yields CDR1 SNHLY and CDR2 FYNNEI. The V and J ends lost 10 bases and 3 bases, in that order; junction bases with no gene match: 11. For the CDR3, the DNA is TGTGCCATCGGATCAGAGCGGGAGTTCTACAATGAGCAGTTCTTC. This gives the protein CAIGSEREFYNEQFF.

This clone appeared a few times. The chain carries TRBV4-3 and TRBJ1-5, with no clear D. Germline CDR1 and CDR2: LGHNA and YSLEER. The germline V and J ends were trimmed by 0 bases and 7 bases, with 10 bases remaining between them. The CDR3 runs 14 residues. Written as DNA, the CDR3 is TGCGCCAGCAGCCAAGATAGATGGGGACAGCCCCAGCATTTT. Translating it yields CASSQDRWGQPQHF.

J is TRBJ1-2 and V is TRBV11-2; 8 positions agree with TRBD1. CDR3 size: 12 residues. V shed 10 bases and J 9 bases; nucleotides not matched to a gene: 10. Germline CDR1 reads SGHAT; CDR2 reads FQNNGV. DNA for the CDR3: TGTGCCACCACGGACAGGGAGCTTAGCTACACCTTC. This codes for CATTDRELSYTF.

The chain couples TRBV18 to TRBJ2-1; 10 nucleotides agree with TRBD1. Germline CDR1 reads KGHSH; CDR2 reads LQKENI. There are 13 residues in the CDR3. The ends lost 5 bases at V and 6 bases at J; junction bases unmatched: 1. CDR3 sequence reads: CASSRTGGNEQFF. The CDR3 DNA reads TGTGCCAGCTCAAGGACAGGGGGCAATGAGCAGTTCTTC.

The CDR3 sequence: CASRLAGFYEQYF. Here the CDR3 DNA reads TGTGCCAGCCGACTAGCGGGATTTTACGAGCAGTACTTC. This chain joins TRBV6-6 and TRBJ2-7; 11 nucleotides agree with TRBD2. The CDR3 has 13 residues. Germline trimming cut 8 bases from V and 4 bases from J; bases unmatched to any gene: 4. Looked up from germline, CDR1 is MNHNY and CDR2 is SVGAGI (reference sequence).

DNA of the CDR3: TGTGCCAGCAGTGAGCAGGATCAGGGACGCTCCTACGAGCAGTACTTC. Protein: CASSEQDQGRSYEQYF. V usage is TRBV25-1 and J usage is TRBJ2-7; perhaps D is TRBD1 or TRBD2 (5 bases each). Germline CDR1 is MGHDK and CDR2 is SYGVNS. This CDR3 region has 16 residues. V was trimmed by 3 bases and J by 0 bases, leaving 15 bases between them.

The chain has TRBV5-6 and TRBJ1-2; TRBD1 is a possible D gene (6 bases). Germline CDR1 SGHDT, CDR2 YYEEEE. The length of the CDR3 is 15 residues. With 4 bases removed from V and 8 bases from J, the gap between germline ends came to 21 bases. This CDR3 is CASSPRGSGVKGYTF. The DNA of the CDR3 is TGTGCCAGCAGCCCGAGGGGGTCAGGGGTGAAGGGCTACACCTTC.

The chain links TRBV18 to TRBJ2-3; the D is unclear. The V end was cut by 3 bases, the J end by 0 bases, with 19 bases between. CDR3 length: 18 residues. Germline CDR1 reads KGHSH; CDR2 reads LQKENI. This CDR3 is CASSPRLSVSSSTDTQYF. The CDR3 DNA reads TGTGCCAGCTCACCCAGATTGAGTGTTAGTAGTAGCACAGATACGCAGTATTTT.

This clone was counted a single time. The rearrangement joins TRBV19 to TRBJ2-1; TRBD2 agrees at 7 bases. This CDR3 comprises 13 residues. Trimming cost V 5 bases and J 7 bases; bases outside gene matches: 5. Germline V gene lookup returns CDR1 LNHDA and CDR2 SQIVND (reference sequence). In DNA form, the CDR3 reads TGTGCCAGTAGTGTAGCCGGGGGGAATGAGCAGTTCTTC. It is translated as CASSVAGGNEQFF.

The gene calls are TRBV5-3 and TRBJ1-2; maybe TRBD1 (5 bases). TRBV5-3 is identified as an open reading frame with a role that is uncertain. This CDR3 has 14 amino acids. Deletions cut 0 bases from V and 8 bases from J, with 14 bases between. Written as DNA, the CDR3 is TGTGCCAGAAGCTTGGTACAGGTCGCCCGCGGCTACACCTTC. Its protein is CARSLVQVARGYTF.

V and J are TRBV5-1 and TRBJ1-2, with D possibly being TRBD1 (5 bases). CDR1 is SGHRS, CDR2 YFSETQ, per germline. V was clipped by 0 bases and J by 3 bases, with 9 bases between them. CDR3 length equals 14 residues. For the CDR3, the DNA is TGCGCCAGCAGCTTGGAGCAGGGCTACTATGGCTACACCTTC. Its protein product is CASSLEQGYYGYTF.

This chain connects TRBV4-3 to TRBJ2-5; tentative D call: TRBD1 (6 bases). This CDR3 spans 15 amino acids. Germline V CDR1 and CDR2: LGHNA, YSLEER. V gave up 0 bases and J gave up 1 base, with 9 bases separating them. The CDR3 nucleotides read TGCGCCAGCAGCCAAGAGGGACATCTCCAAGAGACCCAGTACTTC. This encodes CASSQEGHLQETQYF.

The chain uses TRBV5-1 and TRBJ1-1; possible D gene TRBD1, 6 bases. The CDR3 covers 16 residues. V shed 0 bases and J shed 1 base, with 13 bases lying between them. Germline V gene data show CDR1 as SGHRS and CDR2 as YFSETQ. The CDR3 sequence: CASSLGWGARNTEAFF. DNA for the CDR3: TGCGCCAGCAGCTTGGGGTGGGGGGCCCGGAACACTGAAGCTTTCTTT. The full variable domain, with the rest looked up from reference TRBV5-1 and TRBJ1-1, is KAGVTQTPRYLIKTRGQQVTLSCSPISGHRSVSWYQQTPGQGLQFLFEYFSETQRNKGNFPGRFSGRQFSNSRSEMNVSTLELGDSALYLCASSLGWGARNTEAFFGQGTRLTVV.

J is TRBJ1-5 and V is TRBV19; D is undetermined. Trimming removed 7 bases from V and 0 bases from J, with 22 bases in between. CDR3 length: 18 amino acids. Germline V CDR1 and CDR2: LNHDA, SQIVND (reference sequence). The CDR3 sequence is CASNSVTVGIPSNQPQHF. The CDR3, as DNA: TGTGCCAGTAATTCCGTGACCGTAGGGATCCCTAGCAATCAGCCCCAGCATTTT.

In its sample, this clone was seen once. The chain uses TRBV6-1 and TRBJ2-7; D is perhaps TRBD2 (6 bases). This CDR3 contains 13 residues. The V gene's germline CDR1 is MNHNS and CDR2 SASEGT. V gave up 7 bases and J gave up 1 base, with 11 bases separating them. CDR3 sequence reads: CASIRAGSYEQYF. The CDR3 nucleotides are TGTGCCAGCATCAGGGCGGGGTCCTACGAGCAGTACTTC.

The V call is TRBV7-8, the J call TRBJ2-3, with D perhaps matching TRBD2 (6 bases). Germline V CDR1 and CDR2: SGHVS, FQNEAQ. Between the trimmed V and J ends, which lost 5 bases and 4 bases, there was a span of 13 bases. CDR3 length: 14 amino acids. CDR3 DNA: TGTGCCAGCAGCCGCCGGGACTTCGCAGATACGCAGTATTTT. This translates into CASSRRDFADTQYF.